The 18 T cell receptor beta chains given below trace back to one sample, sequenced in a study of cytomegalovirus exposure and HLA in healthy donors. In the PCR, 60 Vbeta and 13 Jbeta primers were used. This table comes from immunoSEQ multiplex PCR, and its TCRdb copy is limited to in-frame clones, with some not included. The sample shows roughly 100,000 clones, more than 75% of them seen only once. The specimen sequenced was PBMCs. The receptors were gathered from a middle-aged woman in good health and CMV-seronegative.

The V call is TRBV9, the J call TRBJ2-3, with 9 bases identical to TRBD2. Germline trimming cut 0 bases from V and 3 bases from J; bases unmatched to any gene: 5. The CDR3 runs 16 residues. Germline V gene sequence: CDR1 SGDLS, CDR2 YYNGEE. The CDR3 DNA reads as TGTGCCAGCAGCGTAGCCGGACTAGCGTTAACAGATACGCAGTATTTT. It encodes CASSVAGLALTDTQYF. Filled out from reference TRBV9 and TRBJ2-3, the complete variable domain reads DSGVTQTPKHLITATGQRVTLRCSPRSGDLSVYWYQQSLDQGLQFLIQYYNGEERAKGNILERFSAQQFPDLHSELNLSSLELGDSALYFCASSVAGLALTDTQYFGPGTRLTVL.

The chain combines TRBV12-5 with TRBJ2-2; D unclear. Germline assignment: CDR1 LGHNT and CDR2 FRNRAP. The CDR3 is 13 amino acids. Trimming cost V 1 base and J 5 bases, with 5 bases left between them. CDR3 nucleotide sequence: TGTGCTAGTGGTTTGGAGACTACCGGGGAGCTGTTTTTT. Amino acid sequence: CASGLETTGELFF.

Only a few counts were recorded for this clone. Other DNA sequences in the sample encode the same CDR3. The rearrangement joins TRBV28 to TRBJ2-1; no clear D gene. This CDR3 has 12 residues. In germline, CDR1 is MDHEN, CDR2 SYDVKM. Between the trimmed V and J ends, which lost 6 bases and 5 bases, there was a span of 8 bases. Here the CDR3 DNA reads TGTGCCAGCAGCAGGAATCACAATGAGCAGTTCTTC. As protein: CASSRNHNEQFF.

Worth noting for this clone: Other nucleotide sequences in the sample specify the same CDR3. The genes are TRBV9 and TRBJ2-7; D might be TRBD1 (5 bases). CDR1 is SGDLS and CDR2 is YYNGEE in the germline V gene. Trimming cost V 2 bases and J 0 bases, with 12 bases left between them. This CDR3 comprises 15 residues. The CDR3 sequence is CASSVGHRSSYEQYF. Written as DNA, the CDR3 is TGTGCCAGCAGCGTCGGACACCGAAGCTCCTACGAGCAGTACTTC.

The rearrangement uses TRBV2 and TRBJ2-1; a weak D match, TRBD2 (5 bases). Trimming stripped 8 bases from V and 7 bases from J, with 15 bases between. CDR1 is SNHLY, CDR2 FYNNEI, per germline. The CDR3 consists of 13 residues. CDR3 amino acids: CASRLAGPNEQFF. CDR3 coding DNA: TGTGCCAGCCGTCTGGCGGGCCCAAATGAGCAGTTCTTC.

The genes are TRBV7-2 and TRBJ2-1; 12 bases match TRBD2. Trimming took 1 base from V and 10 from J; bases not matched to a gene: 5. The CDR3 has 15 residues. Germline loops: CDR1 SGHTA, CDR2 FQGNSA. DNA of the CDR3: TGTGCCAGCAGCTTAGGGACTAGCGGGATAGTGGAGCAGTTCTTC. Amino acid sequence: CASSLGTSGIVEQFF.

This chain links TRBV2 with TRBJ1-2; 12 nucleotides agree with TRBD1. CDR3 size: 15 residues. Germline V gene data show CDR1 as SNHLY and CDR2 as FYNNEI. V was clipped by 8 bases and J by 4 bases; unmatched bases: 8. The CDR3 DNA reads TGTGCCAGCTTGACCGGGACAGGGGGCAGCTATGGCTACACCTTC. It is translated as CASLTGTGGSYGYTF. Full variable domain (missing parts from reference TRBV2 and TRBJ1-2): EPEVTQTPSHQVTQMGQEVILRCVPISNHLYFYWYRQILGQKVEFLVSFYNNEISEKSEIFDDQFSVERPDGSNFTLKIRSTKLEDSAMYFCASLTGTGGSYGYTFGSGTRLTVV.

The V call is TRBV7-2, the J call TRBJ2-7, with D possibly being TRBD2 (5 bases). V was shortened by 8 bases and J by 2 bases, with 13 bases between the two germline ends. The germline V gene has CDR1 SGHTA and CDR2 FQGNSA. This CDR3 contains 13 residues. The CDR3 DNA reads as TGTGCCAGCCGGCCGGGGAGCACCTACGAGCAGTACTTC. This encodes CASRPGSTYEQYF.

The rearrangement links TRBV9 to TRBJ1-2; D might be TRBD1 (5 bases). Germline CDR1 reads SGDLS; CDR2 reads YYNGEE. CDR3 length: 14 amino acids. Trimming shortened V by 0 bases and J by 4 bases, and 10 bases separated the two germline ends. The CDR3 region is CASSVGGGLYGYTF. The CDR3 nucleotides read TGTGCCAGCAGCGTAGGGGGGGGTCTCTATGGCTACACCTTC. The whole variable domain, remainder taken from reference TRBV9 and TRBJ1-2, is DSGVTQTPKHLITATGQRVTLRCSPRSGDLSVYWYQQSLDQGLQFLIQYYNGEERAKGNILERFSAQQFPDLHSELNLSSLELGDSALYFCASSVGGGLYGYTFGSGTRLTVV.

The V and J genes are TRBV5-1 and TRBJ1-1; D ambiguous. V lost 1 base and J lost 3, with 10 bases in between. Germline values: CDR1 SGHRS, CDR2 YFSETQ. The CDR3 is made up of 14 amino acids. This CDR3 is CASSLQAGYTEAFF. In DNA form, the CDR3 reads TGCGCCAGCAGCTTGCAGGCGGGATACACTGAAGCTTTCTTT.

J is TRBJ1-2 and V is TRBV2, with D possibly being TRBD1 (6 bases). Germline assignment: CDR1 SNHLY and CDR2 FYNNEI. The V end lost 7 bases, the J end lost 4 bases, and 19 bases lay between the germline ends. CDR3 length equals 15 residues. As DNA, the CDR3 is TGTGCCAGCAACTGGAATGTGGACAGCCTCTATGGCTACACCTTC. This encodes CASNWNVDSLYGYTF.

This chain joins TRBV4-3 and TRBJ1-4; no definite D call. CDR3 length equals 13 residues. V was trimmed by 2 bases and J by 8 bases, leaving 9 bases between them. The germline gives CDR1 LGHNA, CDR2 YSLEER. The CDR3 DNA follows: TGCGCCAGCAGCCAACAAATGGAGGAAAAACTGTTTTTT. Translated: CASSQQMEEKLFF.

The rearrangement uses TRBV29-1 and TRBJ2-3, with TRBD2 as a possible D gene (5 bases). The CDR3 consists of 14 residues. The germline gives CDR1 SQVTM, CDR2 ANQGSEA. The CDR3 bases are TGCAGTGCCTCCACTAGTTCTAGCACAGATACGCAGTATTTT. It encodes CSASTSSSTDTQYF.

The V gene is TRBV13, the J gene TRBJ2-1; 9 bases map to TRBD2. This CDR3 has 15 residues. Per the germline V gene, CDR1 is PRHDT and CDR2 is FYEKMQ (reference sequence). V shed 5 bases, J shed 4 bases, and the junction held 6 bases outside the gene matches. In DNA, the CDR3 is TGTGCCAGCAGCACCCTGACTAGCGGATACAATGAGCAGTTCTTC. Amino acid sequence: CASSTLTSGYNEQFF.

The J gene is TRBJ1-1, the V gene TRBV19; D remains unclear. Germline CDR1 reads LNHDA; CDR2 reads SQIVND (reference sequence). Between the trimmed V and J ends, which lost 1 base and 8 bases, there was a span of 5 bases. This CDR3 comprises 11 residues. CDR3 amino acids: CASSIGREAFF. The CDR3 DNA is TGTGCCAGTAGTATAGGCCGGGAAGCTTTCTTT.

The V and J genes are TRBV11-2 and TRBJ2-5, with 10 bases identical to TRBD1. The DNA end favors TRBJ2-7, so the J call may be wrong. The length of the CDR3 is 14 residues. Germline CDR1 reads SGHAT; CDR2 reads FQNNGV. CDR3 coding DNA: TGTGCCAGCAGCTTGGGACAGGGGAACTACGAGCAGTACTTC. Translation: CASSLGQGNYEQYF.

The chain combines TRBV9 with TRBJ1-1; D is unresolved. This CDR3 is 12 amino acids long. V dropped 4 bases and J dropped 6 bases, with 10 bases sitting between them. Germline values: CDR1 SGDLS, CDR2 YYNGEE. The CDR3 loop is CASSPREAEAFF. The DNA of the CDR3 is TGTGCCAGCAGCCCAAGGGAGGCTGAAGCTTTCTTT.

This clone has just a few counts. This chain joins TRBV9 and TRBJ2-3; D gene uncertain. The CDR3 covers 15 residues. Trimming cost V 3 bases and J 2 bases, with 13 bases left between them. Germline V gives CDR1 SGDLS, CDR2 YYNGEE. The chain's CDR3 is CASSDYLKDTDTQYF. The CDR3, as DNA: TGTGCCAGCAGCGACTATCTTAAGGACACAGATACGCAGTATTTT.